This is a list of T cell receptor beta chains from one sample in a study of cytomegalovirus exposure and HLA in healthy donors. The repertoire was sequenced with immunoSEQ multiplex PCR; TCRdb's copy has only in-frame clones and lacks some. The table lists approximately 160,000 clones, 80% to 90% of them singletons. Sequencing input: PBMCs. These receptors originate from a woman between 18 and 29 years old in good health and CMV-seronegative. CDR3s leave out the opening cysteine and the closing phenylalanine or tryptophan.

j_gene: TRBJ2-7; v_gene: TRBV4-1; CDR3aa: ASSTGGNSYEQY
j_gene: TRBJ1-1; v_gene: TRBV4-2; CDR3aa: ASSQDTGNTEAF
j_gene: TRBJ1-3; v_gene: TRBV7-9; CDR3aa: ASCKDGRGGNTIY
j_gene: TRBJ1-2; v_gene: TRBV7-8; CDR3aa: ASSPQMTGALSGYT
j_gene: TRBJ1-4; v_gene: TRBV5-6; CDR3aa: ASSLEGTLLSTNEKLF
j_gene: TRBJ1-2; v_gene: TRBV29-1; CDR3aa: SVVTANYGYT
j_gene: TRBJ2-3; v_gene: TRBV7-2; CDR3aa: ASSLGLAGTDTQY
j_gene: TRBJ2-3; v_gene: TRBV7-8; CDR3aa: ASSLVPKDTQY
j_gene: TRBJ1-2; v_gene: TRBV7-2; CDR3aa: ASSLGGQARGYT
j_gene: TRBJ1-2; v_gene: TRBV5-4; CDR3aa: ASSLARGWWNYGYT
j_gene: TRBJ2-7; v_gene: TRBV19; CDR3aa: ASSIGGDEQY
j_gene: TRBJ2-1; v_gene: TRBV6-1; CDR3aa: ASSGISYNEQF
j_gene: TRBJ2-7; v_gene: TRBV10-1; CDR3aa: ASSQNRGEQY
j_gene: TRBJ2-1; v_gene: TRBV4-2; CDR3aa: ASSQEGQGLATNEQF
j_gene: TRBJ2-1; v_gene: TRBV10-3; CDR3aa: AISLRDFRDEQF
j_gene: TRBJ2-5; v_gene: TRBV28; CDR3aa: ASSSEDLQTQY
j_gene: TRBJ2-1; v_gene: TRBV13; CDR3aa: ASSPGSQRGMNEQF
j_gene: TRBJ2-7; v_gene: TRBV10-3; CDR3aa: ASGRAVEQY
j_gene: TRBJ1-4; v_gene: TRBV30; CDR3aa: AWSVEGAVLREKLF
j_gene: TRBJ1-2; v_gene: TRBV6-1; CDR3aa: ASRPWDSYGYT
j_gene: TRBJ2-5; v_gene: TRBV7-8; CDR3aa: ASSPYQALAAQETQY
j_gene: TRBJ1-3; v_gene: TRBV19; CDR3aa: ASSTIRQGISGNTIY
j_gene: TRBJ1-5; v_gene: TRBV6-5; CDR3aa: ASSKRGQGVQPQH
j_gene: TRBJ2-7; v_gene: TRBV5-6; CDR3aa: ASSFGTGGSYEQY
j_gene: TRBJ1-4; v_gene: TRBV18; CDR3aa: ASLPVGTGSEKLF
j_gene: TRBJ1-2; v_gene: TRBV29-1; CDR3aa: SVEARGINYGYT
j_gene: TRBJ2-7; v_gene: TRBV5-1; CDR3aa: ASSLDQGTYEQY
j_gene: TRBJ1-2; v_gene: TRBV7-9; CDR3aa: ASSRSPGVGYT
j_gene: TRBJ2-7; v_gene: TRBV4-1; CDR3aa: ASSPTAGTFF
j_gene: TRBJ1-1; v_gene: TRBV7-9; CDR3aa: ASSPGQGLWGAF
j_gene: TRBJ2-7; v_gene: TRBV19; CDR3aa: ASSIRNSGSYEQY
j_gene: TRBJ2-4; v_gene: TRBV9; CDR3aa: ASSASGRVENIQY
j_gene: TRBJ1-1; v_gene: TRBV10-3; CDR3aa: AISESNGRGGGVNTEAF
j_gene: TRBJ2-1; v_gene: TRBV4-1; CDR3aa: ASSQEGGPRSGDEQF
j_gene: TRBJ2-3; v_gene: TRBV27; CDR3aa: ASNRDRGFTDTQY
j_gene: TRBJ2-2; v_gene: TRBV9; CDR3aa: ASSYLTGELF
j_gene: TRBJ1-3; v_gene: TRBV9; CDR3aa: ASSVAQGTGNTIY
j_gene: TRBJ1-2; v_gene: TRBV30; CDR3aa: AWSEEVWNYGYT
j_gene: TRBJ1-1; v_gene: TRBV19; CDR3aa: ASNRGLNTEAF
j_gene: TRBJ2-2; v_gene: TRBV7-6; CDR3aa: ASVPRGGELF
j_gene: TRBJ1-4; v_gene: TRBV7-6; CDR3aa: ASSSGTSEKLF
j_gene: TRBJ2-2; v_gene: TRBV18; CDR3aa: ASSPPSQNTGELF
j_gene: TRBJ2-3; v_gene: TRBV1; CDR3aa: TSSQNTRGGLPPSTDTQY
j_gene: TRBJ2-5; v_gene: TRBV5-1; CDR3aa: ASSLARETQY
j_gene: TRBJ2-1; v_gene: TRBV28; CDR3aa: ASSLQSGLYNEQF
j_gene: TRBJ2-1; v_gene: TRBV5-4; CDR3aa: ASSSAASYNEQF
j_gene: TRBJ1-2; v_gene: TRBV7-2; CDR3aa: ASSPAGTRGYT
j_gene: TRBJ1-2; v_gene: TRBV5-1; CDR3aa: ASSLDQGPNYGYT
j_gene: TRBJ2-7; v_gene: TRBV27; CDR3aa: ASSLSWREGFSYEQY
j_gene: TRBJ2-6; v_gene: TRBV6-5; CDR3aa: ASSYSRAALNVLT